This is a list of T cell receptor beta chains from one sample in a study of cytomegalovirus exposure and HLA in healthy donors. Generated by immunoSEQ multiplex PCR, the TCRdb table keeps only in-frame clones and is missing some. Among fewer than 85,000 clones listed, about 96% were seen once. Specimen: PBMCs. These receptors were collected from a woman aged 18-29 years in good health and CMV-seronegative. Both conserved end residues are part of each CDR3. The order of the fields is clone size, V gene, CDR3 length, D gene, J gene, CDR3 protein, CDR3 DNA. The D gene is left open where the match is weak. Only some rows state a clone size, as once, few, many or a class for expanded clones.

NA	TRBV18	11	NA	TRBJ2-1	CASSEGNEQFF	TGTGCCAGCTCGGAGGGCAATGAGCAGTTCTTC
NA	TRBV7-9	16	TRBD1	TRBJ1-2	CASSLAYWTGARGYTF	TGTGCCAGCAGCTTAGCCTACTGGACAGGGGCAAGGGGCTACACCTTC
NA	TRBV10-1	17	TRBD1	TRBJ1-1	CASSEIGGGLIPTEAFF	TGCGCCAGCAGTGAAATAGGAGGGGGCCTGATCCCCACTGAAGCTTTCTTT
NA	TRBV12-5	15	TRBD2	TRBJ2-1	CASGLNGRPYNEQFF	TGTGCTAGTGGTTTGAACGGGAGGCCCTACAATGAGCAGTTCTTC
NA	TRBV19	16	TRBD2	TRBJ2-3	CASSIGLAASTDTQYF	TGTGCCAGTAGTATAGGACTAGCGGCCAGCACAGATACGCAGTATTTT
NA	TRBV7-6	13	NA	TRBJ2-7	CASSLGGESEQYF	TGTGCCAGCAGCTTAGGGGGCGAGTCCGAGCAGTACTTC
NA	TRBV28	14	TRBD1	TRBJ2-7	CASSYDRVRYEQYF	TGTGCCAGCAGTTATGACAGGGTGAGATACGAGCAGTACTTC
NA	TRBV5-4	16	TRBD2	TRBJ2-7	CASSFGTSGGNYEQYF	TGTGCCAGCAGCTTCGGAACTAGCGGTGGTAACTACGAGCAGTACTTC
NA	TRBV4-1	17	TRBD1	TRBJ1-4	CASSKISRGTGSEKLFF	TGCGCCAGCAGCAAAATATCTCGCGGGACAGGGAGTGAAAAACTGTTTTTT
NA	TRBV27	15	NA	TRBJ2-5	CASSFRGEDQETQYF	TGTGCCAGCAGTTTTCGTGGGGAGGACCAAGAGACCCAGTACTTC
NA	TRBV2	16	NA	TRBJ2-7	CASSALRGTDYYEQYF	TGTGCCAGCAGTGCTCTCAGGGGGACTGATTACTACGAGCAGTACTTC
NA	TRBV9	14	NA	TRBJ1-1	CASSAGETNTEAFF	TGTGCCAGCAGCGCCGGAGAGACGAACACTGAAGCTTTCTTT
NA	TRBV5-1	14	TRBD1	TRBJ1-1	CASSEGQDSGGAFF	TGCGCCAGCAGCGAGGGACAGGACTCAGGAGGAGCTTTCTTT
NA	TRBV5-4	15	TRBD1	TRBJ1-5	CASSFDRGQDQPQHF	TGTGCCAGCAGCTTCGACAGGGGGCAGGATCAGCCCCAGCATTTT
NA	TRBV10-3	13	NA	TRBJ2-3	CAITGLATDTQYF	TGTGCCATCACTGGACTCGCCACAGATACGCAGTATTTT
NA	TRBV7-9	14	TRBD1	TRBJ2-6	CASSSDRVANVLTF	TGTGCCAGCAGCTCGGACAGGGTGGCCAACGTCCTGACTTTC
once	TRBV19	14	NA	TRBJ2-1	CASSPSDPYNEQFF	TGTGCCAGCTCGCCCAGCGACCCCTACAATGAGCAGTTCTTC
NA	TRBV13	15	TRBD1	TRBJ2-5	CASSQENPGQGAQYF	TGTGCCAGCAGCCAGGAAAATCCGGGACAGGGGGCCCAGTACTTC
NA	TRBV5-4	15	TRBD1	TRBJ1-2	CASSSDPDRGRGYTF	TGTGCCAGCAGCTCGGACCCCGACAGGGGGCGAGGCTACACCTTC
NA	TRBV6-1	15	TRBD2	TRBJ2-1	CASRLTSGDYNEQFF	TGTGCCAGCAGGCTAACTAGCGGGGACTACAATGAGCAGTTCTTC
NA	TRBV6-1	15	TRBD1	TRBJ1-4	CASSDSRQGYEKLFF	TGTGCCAGCAGTGATTCGCGACAGGGGTATGAAAAACTGTTTTTT
NA	TRBV7-2	14	TRBD1	TRBJ1-1	CASSLGTGNTEAFF	TGTGCCAGCAGCTTAGGGACAGGGAACACTGAAGCTTTCTTT
NA	TRBV7-9	13	TRBD1	TRBJ2-7	CASSPGQGHEQYF	TGTGCCAGCAGCCCCGGACAGGGCCACGAGCAGTACTTC
NA	TRBV19	12	NA	TRBJ2-1	CASSIGAPEQFF	TGTGCCAGTAGTATAGGGGCACCCGAGCAGTTCTTC
NA	TRBV6-5	15	NA	TRBJ2-7	CASSYKDSSSYEQYF	TGTGCCAGCAGTTATAAGGACAGCAGCTCCTACGAGCAGTACTTC
NA	TRBV5-1	16	TRBD2	TRBJ2-1	CASSELGLANWGEQFF	TGCGCCAGCAGCGAGCTCGGACTAGCCAATTGGGGTGAGCAGTTCTTC
NA	TRBV5-1	13	TRBD1	TRBJ2-1	CASSRSDRGEQFF	TGCGCCAGCAGCAGATCCGACAGGGGTGAGCAGTTCTTC
NA	TRBV19	18	TRBD2	TRBJ2-7	CASSTTSGRRYFGYEQYF	TGTGCCAGTAGTACGACTAGCGGGAGGAGGTACTTTGGGTACGAGCAGTACTTC
NA	TRBV5-1	11	NA	TRBJ2-1	CASSTVREQFF	TGCGCCAGCAGTACCGTCAGGGAGCAGTTCTTC
NA	TRBV13	12	NA	TRBJ2-5	CASSLTQETQYF	TGTGCCAGCAGCTTAACACAAGAGACCCAGTACTTC
NA	TRBV6-1	14	NA	TRBJ2-5	CASSRWSGQETQYF	TGTGCCAGCAGTCGTTGGAGCGGCCAAGAGACCCAGTACTTC
NA	TRBV2	16	TRBD1	TRBJ1-4	CASRPGTGDYNEKLFF	TGTGCCAGCAGACCCGGGACAGGGGACTATAATGAAAAACTGTTTTTT
NA	TRBV14	15	TRBD2	TRBJ2-3	CASSLNSGIGDTQYF	TGTGCCAGCAGCCTAAATAGCGGGATTGGAGATACGCAGTATTTT
NA	TRBV7-6	15	NA	TRBJ2-5	CASSARSAGQETQYF	TGTGCCAGCAGTGCAAGGTCGGCAGGGCAAGAGACCCAGTACTTC
NA	TRBV20-1	11	TRBD1	TRBJ2-1	CSATDRDEQFF	TGCAGTGCCACCGACAGGGATGAGCAGTTCTTC
NA	TRBV19	14	TRBD1	TRBJ1-1	CASSLDRVSSEAFF	TGTGCCAGTAGTTTAGACAGGGTATCTTCTGAAGCTTTCTTT
NA	TRBV4-1	13	NA	TRBJ2-7	CASSLAGSSEQYF	TGCGCCAGCAGCCTCGCAGGGTCTTCCGAGCAGTACTTC
once	TRBV29-1	11	NA	TRBJ1-2	CSAGQLYGYTF	TGCAGCGCTGGACAGTTATATGGCTACACCTTC
NA	TRBV9	15	NA	TRBJ2-1	CASSVGSSFIYEQFF	TGTGCCAGCAGCGTAGGGTCTAGTTTTATCTATGAGCAGTTCTTC
NA	TRBV11-2	19	TRBD2	TRBJ2-7	CASSSPTSGSYGGSYEQYF	TGTGCCAGCAGCTCCCCGACTAGCGGGAGTTACGGGGGCTCCTACGAGCAGTACTTC
NA	TRBV2	15	TRBD1	TRBJ1-6	CASSEATGGDSPLHF	TGTGCCAGCAGTGAAGCCACAGGGGGCGATTCACCCCTCCACTTT
NA	TRBV9	14	NA	TRBJ2-1	CASSPGLSSDEQFF	TGTGCCAGCAGCCCAGGACTATCCAGCGATGAGCAGTTCTTC
NA	TRBV19	15	NA	TRBJ2-1	CASSKLEPSYNEQFF	TGTGCCAGTAGTAAGCTCGAACCCTCCTACAATGAGCAGTTCTTC
NA	TRBV6-4	13	NA	TRBJ1-6	CASSLDGASPLHF	TGTGCCAGCAGTTTAGATGGGGCTTCACCCCTCCACTTT
once	TRBV28	16	NA	TRBJ2-3	CASSLEAGVNTDTQYF	TGTGCCAGCAGTTTAGAGGCCGGGGTTAACACAGATACGCAGTATTTT
NA	TRBV7-6	17	NA	TRBJ2-3	CASSLRLSAQGTDTQYF	TGTGCCAGCAGCTTAAGACTGAGTGCTCAAGGCACAGATACGCAGTATTTT
few	TRBV5-1	16	TRBD2	TRBJ2-1	CASSLGLAGGPDEQFF	TGCGCCAGCAGCTTGGGACTAGCGGGAGGGCCGGATGAGCAGTTCTTC
few	TRBV5-4	13	NA	TRBJ2-7	CASSLGPGPEQYF	TGTGCCAGCAGCTTGGGCCCGGGTCCCGAGCAGTACTTC
once	TRBV2	11	NA	TRBJ1-1	CASSRDTEAFF	TGTGCCAGCAGCCGGGACACTGAAGCTTTCTTT
NA	TRBV27	16	NA	TRBJ2-5	CASSFFPSETQETQYF	TGTGCCAGCAGTTTCTTCCCTAGCGAGACGCAAGAGACCCAGTACTTC
NA	TRBV7-9	16	NA	TRBJ1-2	CASSLVVAGGGDGYTF	TGTGCCAGCAGCTTAGTCGTCGCGGGGGGCGGCGATGGCTACACCTTC
NA	TRBV27	15	NA	TRBJ1-2	CASSSPKDRNYGYTF	TGTGCCAGCAGTTCCCCCAAAGACAGGAACTATGGCTACACCTTC
NA	TRBV6-5	15	TRBD1	TRBJ1-1	CASSSKRTGLYEAFF	TGTGCCAGCAGTTCGAAACGGACAGGGTTATATGAAGCTTTCTTT
NA	TRBV7-9	15	NA	TRBJ1-1	CASSLLGGWSTEAFF	TGTGCCAGCAGTTTACTCGGAGGGTGGAGCACTGAAGCTTTCTTT
NA	TRBV5-6	17	TRBD2	TRBJ2-7	CASSPTITSGASYEQYF	TGTGCCAGCAGCCCCACAATAACTAGCGGGGCCTCCTACGAGCAGTACTTC
NA	TRBV6-6	15	NA	TRBJ2-5	CASSYPDSLQETQYF	TGTGCCAGCAGTTACCCGGACAGCCTACAAGAGACCCAGTACTTC
NA	TRBV6-5	14	NA	TRBJ1-2	CASSYSGGDYGYTF	TGTGCCAGCAGTTACTCCGGGGGAGACTATGGCTACACCTTC
NA	TRBV2	14	NA	TRBJ2-3	CASSPSSSTDTQYF	TGTGCCAGCAGTCCTAGCTCTAGCACAGATACGCAGTATTTT
NA	TRBV19	18	TRBD1	TRBJ1-5	CASSMSRQGTLSNQPQHF	TGTGCCAGTAGTATGTCAAGACAGGGGACCTTAAGCAATCAGCCCCAGCATTTT